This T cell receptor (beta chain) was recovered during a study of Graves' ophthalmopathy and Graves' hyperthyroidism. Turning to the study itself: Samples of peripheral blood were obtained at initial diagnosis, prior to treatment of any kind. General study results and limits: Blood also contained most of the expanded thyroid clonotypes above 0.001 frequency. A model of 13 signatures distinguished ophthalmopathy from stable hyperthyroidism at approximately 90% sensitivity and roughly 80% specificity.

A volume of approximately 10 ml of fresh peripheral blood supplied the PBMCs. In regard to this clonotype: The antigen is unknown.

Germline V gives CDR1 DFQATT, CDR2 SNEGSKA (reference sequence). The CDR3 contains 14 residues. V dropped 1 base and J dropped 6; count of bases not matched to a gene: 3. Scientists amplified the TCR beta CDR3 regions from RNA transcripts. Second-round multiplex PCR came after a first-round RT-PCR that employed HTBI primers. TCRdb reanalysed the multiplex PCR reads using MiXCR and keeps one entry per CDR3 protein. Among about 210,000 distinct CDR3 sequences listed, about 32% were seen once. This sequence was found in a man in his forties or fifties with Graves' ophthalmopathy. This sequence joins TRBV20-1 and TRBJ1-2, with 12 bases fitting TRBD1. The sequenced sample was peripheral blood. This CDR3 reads CSARVGTGGHGYTF. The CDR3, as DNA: TGCAGTGCTAGAGTGGGGACAGGGGGCCATGGCTACACCTTC.